This is a list of T cell receptor beta chains from one sample in a study of regulatory T cells in long-lasting Graves disease. TCRdb re-derived calls from the multiplex PCR reads in MiXCR, one entry per CDR3 protein. Of roughly 500,000 distinct CDR3 sequences listed, approximately 13% are singletons. These data were likewise used in another study, on T cells in Graves' hyperthyroidism and ophthalmopathy.

Material: peripheral blood mononuclear cells (PBMCs), obtained at new diagnosis, from a patient treated with antithyroid drugs. The source is a man aged 30-40 years with Graves disease. The CDR3 runs from the conserved cysteine through the conserved F or W. Each record gives: clone size, D gene, J gene, V gene, CDR3 protein, CDR3 DNA. D genes are given only for firm matches. Rows give clone size only sometimes, using once, few, many, or a class for an expanded clone.

clone_size: NA; d_call: NA; j_call: TRBJ2-3; v_call: TRBV29-1; cdr3_aa: CSVEEVPSTDTQYF; cdr3_nt: TGCAGCGTTGAAGAGGTCCCCAGCACAGATACGCAGTATTTT
clone_size: many; d_call: TRBD2; j_call: TRBJ2-2; v_call: TRBV7-9; cdr3_aa: CASSELADTGELFF; cdr3_nt: TGTGCCAGCAGCGAACTAGCGGACACCGGGGAGCTGTTTTTT
clone_size: many; d_call: NA; j_call: TRBJ2-2; v_call: TRBV11-3; cdr3_aa: CASSSDSTGELFF; cdr3_nt: TGTGCCAGCAGCTCTGACAGCACCGGGGAGCTGTTTTTT
clone_size: NA; d_call: TRBD1; j_call: TRBJ2-1; v_call: TRBV5-1; cdr3_aa: CASSLSGQGYEQFF; cdr3_nt: TGCGCCAGCAGCTTGAGTGGACAGGGATACGAGCAGTTCTTC
clone_size: few; d_call: NA; j_call: TRBJ1-4; v_call: TRBV10-3; cdr3_aa: CAISPLQATNEKLFF; cdr3_nt: TGTGCCATCAGCCCCCTACAAGCAACTAATGAAAAACTGTTTTTT
clone_size: few; d_call: NA; j_call: TRBJ2-2; v_call: TRBV6-1; cdr3_aa: CASSEQWRAGELFF; cdr3_nt: TGTGCCAGCAGTGAACAATGGCGGGCAGGGGAGCTGTTTTTT
clone_size: NA; d_call: NA; j_call: TRBJ1-1; v_call: TRBV29-1; cdr3_aa: CSVSKATGNTEAFF; cdr3_nt: TGCAGCGTTTCAAAAGCGACAGGGAACACTGAAGCTTTCTTT
clone_size: few; d_call: NA; j_call: TRBJ1-1; v_call: TRBV20-1; cdr3_aa: CSARYRGAGRDQREAFF; cdr3_nt: TGCAGTGCTAGATATCGCGGGGCAGGGCGCGACCAACGTGAAGCTTTCTTT
clone_size: NA; d_call: TRBD2; j_call: TRBJ2-3; v_call: TRBV25-1; cdr3_aa: CARLAATDTQYF; cdr3_nt: TGTGCCCGGCTAGCGGCTACAGATACGCAGTATTTT
clone_size: many; d_call: NA; j_call: TRBJ2-7; v_call: TRBV12-3/TRBV12-4; cdr3_aa: CASSLVRWHEQYF; cdr3_nt: TGTGCCAGCAGTTTAGTTAGGTGGCACGAGCAGTACTTC
clone_size: NA; d_call: NA; j_call: TRBJ2-1; v_call: TRBV19; cdr3_aa: CASSLGIRAYEQFF; cdr3_nt: TGTGCCAGTAGTCTGGGTATAAGGGCCTATGAGCAGTTCTTC
clone_size: NA; d_call: TRBD2; j_call: TRBJ2-5; v_call: TRBV7-8; cdr3_aa: CASSPPGLAGGSETQYF; cdr3_nt: TGTGCCAGCAGCCCGCCGGGACTAGCGGGAGGCTCGGAGACCCAGTACTTC
clone_size: many; d_call: NA; j_call: TRBJ1-1; v_call: TRBV29-1; cdr3_aa: CSVDGGLPTEAFF; cdr3_nt: TGCAGCGTTGACGGGGGGTTGCCCACTGAAGCTTTCTTT
clone_size: many; d_call: NA; j_call: TRBJ1-5; v_call: TRBV29-1; cdr3_aa: CSVGGGYYNQPQHF; cdr3_nt: TGCAGCGTTGGGGGGGGCTACTACAATCAGCCCCAGCATTTT
clone_size: many; d_call: TRBD2; j_call: TRBJ2-5; v_call: TRBV20-1; cdr3_aa: CSARESLAEETQYF; cdr3_nt: TGCAGTGCTAGAGAAAGTCTAGCGGAAGAGACCCAGTACTTC
clone_size: many; d_call: NA; j_call: TRBJ2-1; v_call: TRBV27; cdr3_aa: CASSFPANRDEQFF; cdr3_nt: TGTGCCAGCAGTTTCCCGGCTAACCGGGATGAGCAGTTCTTC
clone_size: many; d_call: NA; j_call: TRBJ1-1; v_call: TRBV2; cdr3_aa: CARWGTANTEAFF; cdr3_nt: TGTGCCAGGTGGGGGACCGCGAACACTGAAGCTTTCTTT
clone_size: once; d_call: NA; j_call: TRBJ1-5; v_call: TRBV27; cdr3_aa: CASSLKGKWGANRPQHF; cdr3_nt: TGTGCCAGCAGTTTAAAAGGGAAGTGGGGGGCCAATCGGCCCCAGCATTTT
clone_size: many; d_call: NA; j_call: TRBJ1-4; v_call: TRBV6-2/TRBV6-3; cdr3_aa: CASSPPGLNEKLFF; cdr3_nt: TGTGCCAGCAGTCCCCCAGGGCTTAATGAAAAACTGTTTTTT
clone_size: many; d_call: TRBD2; j_call: TRBJ2-5; v_call: TRBV7-8; cdr3_aa: CASSSPSGLDWETQYF; cdr3_nt: TGTGCCAGCAGCTCCCCTAGCGGGCTCGATTGGGAGACCCAGTACTTC
clone_size: NA; d_call: TRBD1; j_call: TRBJ2-7; v_call: TRBV28; cdr3_aa: CASSFETGGGEQYF; cdr3_nt: TGTGCCAGCAGCTTCGAGACAGGGGGTGGCGAGCAGTACTTC
clone_size: few; d_call: TRBD2; j_call: TRBJ2-1; v_call: TRBV7-6; cdr3_aa: CASSLQAGVRNEQFF; cdr3_nt: TGTGCCAGCAGCTTACAGGCGGGAGTTAGGAATGAGCAGTTCTTC
clone_size: many; d_call: TRBD2; j_call: TRBJ2-2; v_call: TRBV6-1; cdr3_aa: CASRLTSGSYTGELFF; cdr3_nt: TGTGCCAGCAGACTGACTAGCGGGAGTTACACCGGGGAGCTGTTTTTT
clone_size: NA; d_call: TRBD1; j_call: TRBJ2-5; v_call: TRBV27; cdr3_aa: CASPDRGQETQYF; cdr3_nt: TGTGCCAGCCCGGACAGGGGGCAAGAGACCCAGTACTTC
clone_size: NA; d_call: NA; j_call: TRBJ1-4; v_call: TRBV20-1; cdr3_aa: CSAAKPTGFYNEKLFF; cdr3_nt: TGCAGTGCAGCTAAACCTACAGGTTTTTATAATGAAAAACTGTTTTTT
clone_size: NA; d_call: NA; j_call: TRBJ2-7; v_call: TRBV5-1; cdr3_aa: CASSLEAGGDEQYF; cdr3_nt: TGCGCCAGCAGCTTGGAGGCAGGAGGAGACGAGCAGTACTTC
clone_size: many; d_call: TRBD2; j_call: TRBJ2-5; v_call: TRBV2; cdr3_aa: CASSGTGGKETQYF; cdr3_nt: TGTGCCAGCAGTGGGACGGGAGGAAAAGAGACCCAGTACTTC
clone_size: many; d_call: NA; j_call: TRBJ2-1; v_call: TRBV2; cdr3_aa: CASSVDNEQFF; cdr3_nt: TGTGCCAGCAGTGTCGACAATGAGCAGTTCTTC
clone_size: many; d_call: TRBD2; j_call: TRBJ2-7; v_call: TRBV7-8; cdr3_aa: CREGLVSYEQYF; cdr3_nt: TGCAGGGAGGGACTAGTCTCCTACGAGCAGTACTTC
clone_size: many; d_call: NA; j_call: TRBJ1-5; v_call: TRBV29-1; cdr3_aa: CSVGAGDQPQHF; cdr3_nt: TGCAGCGTTGGCGCAGGGGATCAGCCCCAGCATTTT
clone_size: many; d_call: TRBD2; j_call: TRBJ2-5; v_call: TRBV28; cdr3_aa: CASSLPSGRAGWETQYF; cdr3_nt: TGTGCCAGCAGTTTGCCTAGCGGGAGGGCCGGCTGGGAGACCCAGTACTTC
clone_size: many; d_call: TRBD1; j_call: TRBJ1-1; v_call: TRBV5-1; cdr3_aa: CASSGGDRVIRLNTEAFF; cdr3_nt: TGCGCCAGCAGCGGCGGGGACAGGGTGATCCGTCTGAACACTGAAGCTTTCTTT
clone_size: many; d_call: NA; j_call: TRBJ1-1; v_call: TRBV11-3; cdr3_aa: CASSSEPNTEAFF; cdr3_nt: TGTGCCAGCAGCTCCGAACCGAACACTGAAGCTTTCTTT
clone_size: many; d_call: TRBD1; j_call: TRBJ1-2; v_call: TRBV29-1; cdr3_aa: CSVSRDRAAYGYTF; cdr3_nt: TGCAGCGTGAGCCGGGACAGGGCCGCCTATGGCTACACCTTC
clone_size: many; d_call: TRBD2; j_call: TRBJ2-7; v_call: TRBV12-3/TRBV12-4; cdr3_aa: CASTSSSGNSYEQYF; cdr3_nt: TGTGCCAGCACCTCCTCTAGCGGAAACAGCTACGAGCAGTACTTC